This TCR beta chain was identified during a study of blood T cell repertoires in COVID-19. Looking at the study overall: Both acute and convalescent COVID-19 samples were obtained from the United States, Italy and Spain.

Sequencing used immunoSEQ multiplex PCR; TCRdb keeps in-frame clones, though not all of them. There are approximately 230,000 clones in the sample; around 88% occur only once, and 1.2% to 1.5% lies in the top ten. The clonotype was recovered from a man at least 80 years old with acute or convalescent COVID-19. Specimen: peripheral blood.

The CDR3 coding sequence is TGTGCCACCAGCAGAGATGGGACTAGCGGGAGAATGTACAATGAGCAGTTCTTC. Amino acids: CATSRDGTSGRMYNEQFF. The rearrangement links TRBV15 to TRBJ2-1; 14 nucleotides match TRBD2. This CDR3 is 18 amino acids long. CDR1 is LNHNV, CDR2 YYDKDF, per germline (reference sequence). Trimming cost V 0 bases and J 4 bases; bases outside gene matches: 5.